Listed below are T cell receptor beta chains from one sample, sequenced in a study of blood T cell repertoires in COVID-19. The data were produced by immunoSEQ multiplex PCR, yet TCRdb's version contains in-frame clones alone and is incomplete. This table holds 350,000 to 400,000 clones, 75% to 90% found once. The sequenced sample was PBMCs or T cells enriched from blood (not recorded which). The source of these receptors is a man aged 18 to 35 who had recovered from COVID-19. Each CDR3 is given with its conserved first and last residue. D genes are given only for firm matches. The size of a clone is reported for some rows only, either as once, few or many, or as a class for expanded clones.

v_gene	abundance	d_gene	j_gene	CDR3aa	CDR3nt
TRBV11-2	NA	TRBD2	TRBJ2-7	CASSSSGTKYEQYF	TGTGCCAGCAGCTCGTCCGGGACTAAGTACGAGCAGTACTTC
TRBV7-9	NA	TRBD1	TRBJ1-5	CASSLGTGRASNQPQHF	TGTGCCAGCAGCTTAGGGACAGGGAGAGCGAGCAATCAGCCCCAGCATTTT
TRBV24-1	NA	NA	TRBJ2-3	CATSDFPGTDTQYF	TGTGCCACCAGTGATTTTCCAGGCACAGATACGCAGTATTTT
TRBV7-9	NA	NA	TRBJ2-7	CASSLRGAPDEQYF	TGTGCCAGCAGCTTACGGGGGGCGCCGGACGAGCAGTACTTC
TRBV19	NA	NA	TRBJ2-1	CASINGQYNEQFF	TGTGCCAGTATCAATGGACAGTACAATGAGCAGTTCTTC
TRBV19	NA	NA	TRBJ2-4	CASSLGIGGIQYF	TGTGCCAGTAGTCTAGGGATCGGGGGCATTCAGTACTTC
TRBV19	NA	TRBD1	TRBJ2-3	CASSMSGQGAYTQYF	TGTGCCAGTAGTATGTCTGGCCAGGGGGCATATACGCAGTATTTT
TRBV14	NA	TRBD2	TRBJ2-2	CASSQVSGRSTGELFF	TGTGCCAGCAGCCAAGTCAGCGGGAGAAGCACCGGGGAGCTGTTTTTT
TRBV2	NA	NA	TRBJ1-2	CAARSAGVGGYTF	TGTGCCGCACGGTCAGCAGGGGTAGGTGGCTACACCTTC
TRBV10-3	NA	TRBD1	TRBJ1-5	CAAGGGNQPQHF	TGTGCCGCAGGGGGAGGCAATCAGCCCCAGCATTTT
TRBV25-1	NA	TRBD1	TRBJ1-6	CASSEVAGGKVGSPLHF	TGTGCCAGCAGTGAAGTGGCAGGGGGTAAGGTTGGTTCACCCCTCCACTTT
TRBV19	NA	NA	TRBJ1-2	CASSMSGRPNYGYTF	TGTGCCAGTAGTATGTCGGGAAGACCTAACTATGGCTACACCTTC
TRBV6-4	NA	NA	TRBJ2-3	CASRETSTDTQYF	TGTGCCAGCAGGGAGACTAGCACAGATACGCAGTATTTT
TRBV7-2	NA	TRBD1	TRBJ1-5	CASNDRGNQPQHF	TGTGCCAGCAACGACAGGGGAAATCAGCCCCAGCATTTT
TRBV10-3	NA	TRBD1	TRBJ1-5	CAISGSGTGGQPQHF	TGTGCCATCAGTGGGAGCGGGACAGGTGGGCAGCCCCAGCATTTT
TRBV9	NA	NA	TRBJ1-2	CASSVTGYGYDGYTF	TGTGCCAGCAGCGTGACAGGATATGGCTATGATGGCTACACCTTC
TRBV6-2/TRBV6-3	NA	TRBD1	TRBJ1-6	CASSDPGQGVSPLHF	TGTGCCAGCAGTGATCCGGGACAGGGGGTGTCACCCCTCCACTTT
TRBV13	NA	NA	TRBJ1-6	CASSLSQGNSPLHF	TGTGCCAGCAGCTTATCGCAGGGTAATTCACCCCTCCACTTT
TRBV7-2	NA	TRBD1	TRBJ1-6	CASSFNRDRRMGSPLHF	TGTGCCAGCAGCTTTAACCGGGACAGGAGGATGGGATCACCCCTCCACTTT
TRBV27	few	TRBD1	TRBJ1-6	CASSFLYRDREFSPLHF	TGTGCCAGCAGTTTCTTATACCGGGACAGGGAATTTTCACCCCTCCACTTT
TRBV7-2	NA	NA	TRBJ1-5	CASSFGVWSNQPQHF	TGTGCCAGCAGCTTCGGGGTATGGAGCAATCAGCCCCAGCATTTT
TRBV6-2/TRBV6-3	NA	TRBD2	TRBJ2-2	CASSYSRAGVRTGELFF	TGTGCCAGCAGTTACTCAAGGGCGGGAGTACGGACCGGGGAGCTGTTTTTT
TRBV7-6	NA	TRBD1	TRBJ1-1	CASSFQTGGRAEAFF	TGTGCCAGCAGTTTCCAGACAGGGGGGAGGGCTGAAGCTTTCTTT
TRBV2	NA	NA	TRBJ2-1	CASSEGRDWVQFF	TGTGCCAGCAGTGAAGGCAGGGATTGGGTGCAGTTCTTC
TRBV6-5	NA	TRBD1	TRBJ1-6	CASSRTGTGDSPLHF	TGTGCCAGCAGCCGAACCGGGACAGGAGATTCACCCCTCCACTTT
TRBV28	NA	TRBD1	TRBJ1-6	CASFKDRVYNSPLHF	TGTGCCAGCTTTAAGGACAGGGTCTATAATTCACCCCTCCACTTT
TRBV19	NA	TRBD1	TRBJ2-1	CASSVFRDRGYNEQFF	TGTGCCAGTAGTGTTTTCCGGGACAGGGGCTACAATGAGCAGTTCTTC
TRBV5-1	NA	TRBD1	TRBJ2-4	CASSWDRLAKNIQYF	TGCGCCAGCAGCTGGGACAGGCTAGCCAAAAACATTCAGTACTTC
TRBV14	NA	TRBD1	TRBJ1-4	CASSQVRLGDREPNEKLFF	TGTGCCAGCAGCCAAGTGAGGCTAGGCGACAGGGAACCTAATGAAAAACTGTTTTTT
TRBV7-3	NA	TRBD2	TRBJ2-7	CASSPGLADSYEQYF	TGTGCCAGCAGCCCGGGACTAGCGGACTCCTACGAGCAGTACTTC
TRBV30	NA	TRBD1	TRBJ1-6	CAWAGQLGSPLHF	TGTGCCTGGGCGGGACAGCTCGGTTCACCCCTCCACTTT
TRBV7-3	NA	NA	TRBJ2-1	CASSLAVTPYNEQFF	TGTGCCAGCAGCTTAGCAGTTACCCCATACAATGAGCAGTTCTTC
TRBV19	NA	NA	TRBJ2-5	CASSWGESSQETQYF	TGTGCCAGTAGTTGGGGAGAATCCTCACAAGAGACCCAGTACTTC
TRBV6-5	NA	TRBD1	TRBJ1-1	CASEGQTMNTEAFF	TGTGCCAGCGAGGGACAGACCATGAACACTGAAGCTTTCTTT
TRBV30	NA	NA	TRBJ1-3	CAWRLDGNTIYF	TGTGCCTGGAGACTCGATGGAAACACCATATATTTT
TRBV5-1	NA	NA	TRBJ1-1	CASRSRTENTEAFF	TGCGCCAGCAGAAGTCGGACAGAGAACACTGAAGCTTTCTTT
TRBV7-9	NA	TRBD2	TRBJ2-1	CASSLGLASAIDEQFF	TGTGCCAGCAGCTTGGGACTAGCGTCCGCGATCGATGAGCAGTTCTTC
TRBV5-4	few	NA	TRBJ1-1	CASSTQGRTNTEAFF	TGTGCCAGCAGCACACAGGGTCGGACGAACACTGAAGCTTTCTTT
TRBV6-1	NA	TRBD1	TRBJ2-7	CASSEGQSFSYEQYF	TGTGCCAGCAGTGAGGGACAGTCATTCTCCTACGAGCAGTACTTC
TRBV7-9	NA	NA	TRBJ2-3	CASSYRGAGTDTQYF	TGTGCCAGCAGTTACCGCGGGGCCGGCACAGATACGCAGTATTTT
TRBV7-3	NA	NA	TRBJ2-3	CASSTSTDTQYF	TGTGCCAGCAGCACTAGCACAGATACGCAGTATTTT
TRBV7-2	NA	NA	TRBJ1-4	CASSLATTNEKLFF	TGTGCCAGCAGCTTAGCTACAACTAATGAAAAACTGTTTTTT
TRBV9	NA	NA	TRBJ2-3	CASSATGTTTDTQYF	TGTGCCAGCAGCGCGACCGGGACAACGACAGATACGCAGTATTTT
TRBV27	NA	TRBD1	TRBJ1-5	CASGHRGHSGEPQHF	TGTGCCAGCGGACACAGGGGACATAGTGGGGAGCCCCAGCATTTT
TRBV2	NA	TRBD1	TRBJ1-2	CASSETGNYGYTF	TGTGCCAGCAGTGAGACAGGGAACTATGGCTACACCTTC
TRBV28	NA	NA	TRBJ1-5	CASSSPGTGNQPQHF	TGTGCCAGCTCATCCCCAGGGACTGGCAATCAGCCCCAGCATTTT
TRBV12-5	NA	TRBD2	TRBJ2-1	CASGSQTSGSYNEQFF	TGTGCTAGTGGCTCGCAGACTAGCGGATCCTACAATGAGCAGTTCTTC
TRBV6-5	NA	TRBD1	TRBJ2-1	CASSWTLSGQGNEQFF	TGTGCCAGCAGTTGGACCCTCTCGGGACAGGGAAATGAGCAGTTCTTC
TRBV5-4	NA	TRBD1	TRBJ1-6	CASSAGTAPLGNSPLHF	TGTGCCAGCAGCGCCGGGACAGCCCCGTTGGGTAATTCACCCCTCCACTTT
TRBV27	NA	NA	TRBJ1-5	CASSPLNQPQHF	TGTGCCAGCAGTCCTCTAAATCAGCCCCAGCATTTT
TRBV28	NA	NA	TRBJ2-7	CASSSPWAGGASYEQYF	TGTGCCAGCAGTTCACCCTGGGCTGGCGGGGCTTCCTACGAGCAGTACTTC
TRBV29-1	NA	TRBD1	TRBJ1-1	CSVDPTGMGTEAFF	TGCAGCGTAGACCCGACAGGGATGGGCACTGAAGCTTTCTTT
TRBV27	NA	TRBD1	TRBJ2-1	CASKTQGYNEQFF	TGTGCCAGCAAGACACAGGGGTACAATGAGCAGTTCTTC
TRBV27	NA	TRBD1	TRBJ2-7	CASSLSSARDRGYNEQYF	TGTGCCAGCAGTTTATCGAGCGCCCGGGACAGGGGTTATAACGAGCAGTACTTC
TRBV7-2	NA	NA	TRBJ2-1	CASSLFHRATYNEQFF	TGTGCCAGCAGCCTATTCCACAGGGCTACCTACAATGAGCAGTTCTTC
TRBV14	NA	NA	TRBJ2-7	CASSLSSEQYF	TGTGCCAGCAGCCTGTCGAGCGAGCAGTACTTC
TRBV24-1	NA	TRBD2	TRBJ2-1	CATSDSAGLAGYNEQFF	TGTGCCACCAGTGATTCCGCTGGACTAGCGGGCTACAATGAGCAGTTCTTC
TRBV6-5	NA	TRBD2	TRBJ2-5	CASSYDALAGTETQYF	TGTGCCAGCAGTTACGATGCACTAGCGGGGACGGAGACCCAGTACTTC
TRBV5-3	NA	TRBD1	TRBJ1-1	CARRRPQPGQENTEAFF	TGTGCCAGAAGAAGACCTCAACCTGGACAGGAGAACACTGAAGCTTTCTTT
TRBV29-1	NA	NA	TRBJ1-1	CSVELGRRTEAFF	TGCAGCGTTGAGCTGGGTAGGAGAACTGAAGCTTTCTTT